This T cell receptor beta chain was found in a study of radiation and T cells in renal cell carcinoma. Turning to the study itself: Nephrectomy followed 15 Gy stereotactic body radiation by 4 weeks. Points from the study as a whole: In blood, top tumor clones expanded by 2 weeks, shrinking by 4.

Time point indicated: blood 2 weeks post-SBRT. Treatment reported: 15 Gy SBRT to primary tumor, nephrectomy 4 weeks later. The CDR3 consists of 13 residues. Germline loops: CDR1 SGHDT, CDR2 YYEEEE. The junction had 6 bases not matched to a gene; V was cut back by 5 bases and J by 8 bases. On this clone: Its antigen is not known. This sample includes further DNA sequences coding for the same CDR3.

Repertoires were generated with immunoSEQ multiplex PCR, while TCRdb's copy carries only in-frame clones and drops some. Of more than 20,000 clones in the sample, about 85% were seen once. The source of this sequence is a man in his fifties or sixties with renal cell carcinoma. This chain connects TRBV5-6 to TRBJ1-1; 10 nucleotides align to TRBD1. Sample: blood, taken from a patient whose treatment included radiotherapy and nephrectomy. CDR3 coding DNA: TGTGCCAGCAGTTTAGGGACAGGGGTGGAAGCTTTCTTT. Residues: CASSLGTGVEAFF.